Included here is one T cell receptor beta chain sequence, with context. As yet, its antigen is unknown. The record originates from a study of a mutant IDH1 vaccine in newly diagnosed glioma. In the study overall: Radiotherapy alone preceded vaccination by 4-6 weeks; alternatively, vaccination started with temozolomide cycles. Study results and caveats: Changes in top peripheral clonotypes did not appear linked to pseudoprogression. Roughly 93% of patients showed vaccine-induced immune responses across multiple MHC alleles.

Time point: week 35, safety follow-up. Doses comprised 300 ug of mutant IDH1 20-mer peptide each, plus topical imiquimod. New WHO grade 3 or 4 IDH1-mutant, ATRX-lost astrocytomas were present in all donors. Profiled with immunoSEQ multiplex PCR; TCRdb holds only in-frame clones, not every one. The profile shows about 64,000 clones, about 73% of them singletons. The germline gives CDR1 LNHDA, CDR2 SQIVND (reference sequence). This CDR3 spans 14 amino acids. Between the trimmed V and J ends, which lost 4 bases and 6 bases, there was a span of 12 bases. This sequence joins TRBV19 and TRBJ2-2; D gene ambiguous. This TCR derives from a man aged 50 to 60 with glioma. Sequencing was performed on PBMCs, taken from a glioma patient whose treatment included an IDH1 peptide vaccine. CDR3 amino acids: CASSRRIRAGELFF. In DNA, the CDR3 is TGTGCCAGTAGTAGAAGGATTCGGGCCGGGGAGCTGTTTTTT.